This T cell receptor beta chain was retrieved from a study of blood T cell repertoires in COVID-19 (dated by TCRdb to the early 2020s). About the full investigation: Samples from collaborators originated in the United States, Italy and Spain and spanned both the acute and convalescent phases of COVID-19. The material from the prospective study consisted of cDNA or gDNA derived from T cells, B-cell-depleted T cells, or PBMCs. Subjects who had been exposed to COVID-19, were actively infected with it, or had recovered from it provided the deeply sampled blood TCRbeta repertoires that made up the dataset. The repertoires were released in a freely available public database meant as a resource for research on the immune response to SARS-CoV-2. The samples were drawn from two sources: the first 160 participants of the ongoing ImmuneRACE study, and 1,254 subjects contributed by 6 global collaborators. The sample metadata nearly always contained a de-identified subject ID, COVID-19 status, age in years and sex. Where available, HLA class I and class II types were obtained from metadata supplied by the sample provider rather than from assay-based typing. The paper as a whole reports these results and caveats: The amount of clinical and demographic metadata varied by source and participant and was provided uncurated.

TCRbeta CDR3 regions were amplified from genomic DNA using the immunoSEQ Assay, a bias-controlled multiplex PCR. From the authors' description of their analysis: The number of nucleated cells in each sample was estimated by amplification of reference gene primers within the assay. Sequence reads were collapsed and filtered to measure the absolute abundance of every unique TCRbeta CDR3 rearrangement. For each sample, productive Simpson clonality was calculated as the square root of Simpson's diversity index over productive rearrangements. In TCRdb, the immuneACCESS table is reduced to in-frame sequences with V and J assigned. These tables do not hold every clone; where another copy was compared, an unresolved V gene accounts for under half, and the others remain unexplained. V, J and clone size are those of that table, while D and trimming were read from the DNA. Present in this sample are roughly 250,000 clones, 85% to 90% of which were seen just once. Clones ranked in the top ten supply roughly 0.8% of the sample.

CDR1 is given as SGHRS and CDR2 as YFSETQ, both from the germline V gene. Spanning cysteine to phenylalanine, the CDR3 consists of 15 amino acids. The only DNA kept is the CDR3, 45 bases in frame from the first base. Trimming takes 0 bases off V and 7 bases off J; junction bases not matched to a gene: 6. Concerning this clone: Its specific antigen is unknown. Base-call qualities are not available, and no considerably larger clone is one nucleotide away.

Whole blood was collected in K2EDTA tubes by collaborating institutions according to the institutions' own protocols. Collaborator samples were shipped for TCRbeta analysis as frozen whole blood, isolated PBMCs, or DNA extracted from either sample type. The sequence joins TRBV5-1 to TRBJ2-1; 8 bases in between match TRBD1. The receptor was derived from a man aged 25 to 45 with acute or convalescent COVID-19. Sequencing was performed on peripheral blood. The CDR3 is CASSLGQGALNEQFF. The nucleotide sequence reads TGCGCCAGCAGCTTGGGGCAGGGGGCACTGAATGAGCAGTTCTTC.